This T cell receptor beta chain originates from a study of vaccination effects on CD4 cells after COVID-19. Study outcomes and limitations: Just 1 of 255 vaccine-induced clones in healthy recipients was cross-reactive.

Subsequent to a culture period of about ten days, CD4+ T cells were isolated. Two-dose BNT162b2 or mRNA-1273 vaccination was given to participants. About this clone: Its antigen is unidentified.

Data came from immunoSEQ multiplex PCR; TCRdb stores just in-frame clones and leaves some out. The top ten clones hold approximately 2.4% of a sample with 65,000 to 90,000 clones, around 73% of them seen once. Sequences were derived from CD4+ T cells from PBMCs cultured without peptide, sampled after COVID-19 vaccination. The receptor was isolated from a human donor who received a COVID-19 vaccine.

The CDR3 sequence is CASNVGSSYNEQFF. Written as DNA, the CDR3 is TGCGCCAGCAATGTCGGCAGCTCCTACAATGAGCAGTTCTTC. The rearrangement joins TRBV5-1 to TRBJ2-1; D remains ambiguous. Germline V lookup: CDR1 SGHRS, CDR2 YFSETQ. The CDR3 covers 14 residues. Trimming pared 6 bases from V and 0 bases from J, leaving 10 bases between. Using reference TRBV5-1 and TRBJ2-1 for the parts outside the CDR3, the full variable domain is KAGVTQTPRYLIKTRGQQVTLSCSPISGHRSVSWYQQTPGQGLQFLFEYFSETQRNKGNFPGRFSGRQFSNSRSEMNVSTLELGDSALYLCASNVGSSYNEQFFGPGTRLTVL.